The clone carrying this TCR beta chain came up a few times. Mismatch with germline at one junction end may stem from a read error. Other DNA sequences within the sample encode an identical CDR3. Primers included in the PCR were 60 Vbeta and 13 Jbeta primers. Assay: immunoSEQ multiplex PCR; the TCRdb copy retains only in-frame clones and omits some. The data show about 100,000 clones, 75% to 90% seen once. This entry belongs to a study of cytomegalovirus exposure and HLA in healthy donors. The CDR3 is made up of 12 amino acids. In germline, CDR1 is SEHNR, CDR2 FQNEAQ (reference sequence). The V gene is TRBV7-9, the J gene TRBJ1-1, with a possible D match to TRBD1 (5 bases). The TCR was taken from a man between 25 and 39 years old in good health and CMV-seronegative. The specimen was PBMCs. The CDR3 DNA reads as TGTTCCAGCAGCTTAGCTAGGGGTGAAGCTTTCTTT. Encoded protein: CSSSLARGEAFF.